This T cell receptor (beta chain) was observed in a study of blood T cells in healthy people across ages. The sample holds a few counts of this clonotype. Its antigen remains unknown. Germline assignment: CDR1 LGHNA and CDR2 YNFKEQ. V shed 0 bases and J shed 11 bases, with 16 bases lying between them. This CDR3 is 14 amino acids long. General study results and limits: Strong correlation linked observed beta diversity and percent naive T cells. A greater number of naive CD4+ cells and higher diversity distinguished long-lived donors from aged donors.

Then a second PCR, running about 7 to 11 cycles, was carried out with a sample-barcoded 5' primer and a J-beta primer mix. Carrying 12 random nucleotides, a template-switch adaptor labeled each individual cDNA molecule. TCRdb re-called the 5' RACE reads with MiXCR, one entry per CDR3 protein. This sample has over 950,000 distinct CDR3 sequences, with 35% to 40% found just once. Per sample, extraction of total RNA gave at least 5.5 micrograms in every case. This receptor was obtained from a man between 18 and 35 years old in good health. The rearrangement links TRBV4-2 to TRBJ1-1; weak D call: TRBD1 (5 bases). Sequenced input: blood. The CDR3 loop reads CASSQDRSAGRAFF. The DNA for the CDR3 is TGTGCCAGCAGCCAAGATCGATCGGCGGGGCGCGCTTTCTTT.